This T cell receptor beta chain was recorded in a study of shared clonotypes between healthy human individuals. Study outcomes and limitations: Estimated richness was generally greater in naive than memory subsets.

This clone was seen a single time. Its matching antigen is unknown. Naive CD8 isolation took CD45RO-negative cells positively selected for CCR7 and excluded terminally differentiated effector memory CD45RA+ cells. CDR1 PRHDT and CDR2 FYEKMQ come from the germline V gene (reference sequence). The CDR3 totals 12 residues. Trimming shortened V by 4 bases and J by 6 bases, and 10 bases separated the two germline ends. In the original workflow: Junction-only sequences without quality scores came from ImmunoSEQ, so filtering differed. Produced via immunoSEQ multiplex PCR; TCRdb's table is partial and in-frame only. The DNA gave D and trimming, while V, J and clone size come from that table. The data contain around 580,000 clones, 95% to 98% of them singletons.

The specimen sequenced was naive CD8+ T cells sorted from blood. The TCR was taken from a man aged 25-45 years in good health. The V gene is TRBV13, the J gene TRBJ2-7; no clear D. DNA of the CDR3: TGTGCCAGCAGCTCCCTGGGCAGCGAGCAGTACTTC. It translates to CASSSLGSEQYF.